The next 20 T cell receptor beta chains were all read from a single sample in a study of Graves' ophthalmopathy and Graves' hyperthyroidism. Amplified material comprised TCR beta CDR3 regions derived from RNA transcripts. The workflow started with a first-round RT-PCR run with HTBI primers and then moved on to a second-round multiplex PCR. One entry per CDR3 protein results from TCRdb running MiXCR on the multiplex PCR reads. The sample records approximately 410,000 distinct CDR3 sequences, approximately 15% being singletons. Sequencing was carried out using peripheral blood. These receptors were collected from a woman younger than 30 with stable Graves' hyperthyroidism.

This clonotype was counted many times. One end of the junction does not line up with germline, which may come from a read error. This chain connects TRBV7-8 to TRBJ2-4; 8 positions match TRBD2. Looked up from germline, CDR1 is SGHVS and CDR2 is FQNEAQ. The CDR3 has 17 residues. The CDR3 region is CASSLVQRGYAKNIKYF. In DNA form, the CDR3 reads TGTGCCAGCAGCTTAGTCCAGCGGGGGTACGCCAAAAACATTAAGTACTTC. The full variable domain, its missing parts supplied by reference TRBV7-8 and TRBJ2-4, is GAGVSQSPRYKVAKRGQDVALRCDPISGHVSLFWYQQALGQGPEFLTYFQNEAQLDKSGLPSDRFFAERPEGSVSTLKIQRTQQEDSAVYLCASSLVQRGYAKNIKYFGAGTRLSVL.

This clonotype was counted only a few times. V gene TRBV2 combines with J gene TRBJ2-2, with D possibly TRBD1 on 7 matching bases. The CDR3 length is 13 residues. Germline CDR1 and CDR2: SNHLY and FYNNEI. Deletions cut 7 bases from V and 4 bases from J, with 10 bases between. This CDR3 is CASNRGGTGELFF. The CDR3 DNA reads as TGTGCCAGCAACAGGGGAGGCACCGGGGAGCTGTTTTTT.

The gene calls are TRBV11-1 and TRBJ2-7; tentatively, D is TRBD1 (6 bases). V lost 4 bases and J 0 bases, leaving 16 bases between the germline ends. The V gene's germline CDR1 is SGHAT and CDR2 FQDESV (reference sequence). The CDR3 extends over 16 amino acids. CDR3 amino acids: CASSSRGAELSYEQYF. The CDR3 nucleotides are TGTGCCAGCAGCTCCAGGGGAGCGGAACTCTCCTACGAGCAGTACTTC.

This clonotype came up a few times. The chain uses TRBV7-6 and TRBJ1-6, with TRBD1 as a possible D gene (6 bases). Germline lookup yields CDR1 SGHVS and CDR2 FNYEAQ. The CDR3 is 19 amino acids. V lost 1 base and J lost 3, with 19 bases in between. The CDR3 reads CASSLEGVTGMLYNSPLHF. The CDR3 region has the DNA TGTGCCAGCAGCTTAGAGGGGGTTACAGGGATGCTCTATAATTCACCCCTCCACTTT.

This clonotype was picked up a small number of times. The rearrangement links TRBV5-4 to TRBJ1-5; D may be TRBD1 (6 bases). V gave up 0 bases and J gave up 4 bases, with 14 bases separating them. The CDR3 runs to 16 residues. In germline, CDR1 is SGHNT, CDR2 YYREEE (reference sequence). The CDR3 loop is CASSLGDGGPNQPQHF. CDR3 coding DNA: TGTGCCAGCAGCTTGGGGGATGGGGGGCCGAATCAGCCCCAGCATTTT. Using reference TRBV5-4 and TRBJ1-5 for the parts outside the CDR3, the full variable domain is ETGVTQSPTHLIKTRGQQVTLRCSSQSGHNTVSWYQQALGQGPQFIFQYYREEENGRGNFPPRFSGLQFPNYSSELNVNALELDDSALYLCASSLGDGGPNQPQHFGDGTRLSIL.

This clonotype was observed at least ten times. The gene calls are TRBV2 and TRBJ2-5; tentatively, D is TRBD1 or TRBD2 (5 bases each). There are 15 residues in the CDR3. V dropped 2 bases and J dropped 5 bases, with 15 bases sitting between them. Germline V CDR1 and CDR2: SNHLY, FYNNEI. The CDR3 region has the DNA TGTGCCAGCAGTGAATTTCGGGCAGAGGGGGAGACCCAGTACTTC. Protein product: CASSEFRAEGETQYF.

This clonotype was detected many times. The chain carries TRBV6-1 and TRBJ2-7, with TRBD2 as a possible D gene (7 bases). Germline-derived CDR1 and CDR2 are MNHNS and SASEGT. This CDR3 region has 13 residues. The V end lost 6 bases, the J end lost 5 bases, and 14 bases lay between the germline ends. The CDR3 loop is CASSPRGGHEQYF. The CDR3 coding sequence is TGTGCCAGCAGCCCGAGGGGGGGTCACGAGCAGTACTTC.

A few counts support this clonotype. The V call is TRBV20-1, the J call TRBJ1-5; unclear D gene. V was trimmed by 6 bases and J by 0 bases, leaving 12 bases between them. The CDR3 runs 14 residues. Germline-derived CDR1 and CDR2 are DFQATT and SNEGSKA (reference sequence). The CDR3 loop reads CSAGVFYSNQPQHF. CDR3 in DNA: TGCAGTGCGGGAGTGTTTTATAGCAATCAGCCCCAGCATTTT.

This clonotype has a count of ten or more. The chain employs TRBV20-1 and TRBJ1-1, with 7 bases identical to TRBD1. There are 14 residues in the CDR3. Germline assignment: CDR1 DFQATT and CDR2 SNEGSKA (reference sequence). Trimming at V came to 1 base and at J to 3 bases, leaving 5 bases not matched to a gene. DNA of the CDR3: TGCAGTGCTAGAGTCTCACAGGGGCACACTGAAGCTTTCTTT. The encoded protein is CSARVSQGHTEAFF.

This clonotype was seen many times. The chain joins TRBV29-1 to TRBJ1-1; no clear D gene. CDR1 and CDR2 (germline): SQVTM, ANQGSEA. V was cut by 4 bases and J by 6 bases, with 15 bases left in between. The CDR3 covers 13 residues. This CDR3 reads CSVVPPGIAEAFF. The CDR3 region has the DNA TGCAGCGTTGTTCCCCCGGGAATAGCTGAAGCTTTCTTT.

This chain uses TRBV5-6 with TRBJ2-7; 8 positions match TRBD1. CDR3 length: 15 residues. The germline gives CDR1 SGHDT, CDR2 YYEEEE. With V trimmed by 5 bases and J by 3 bases, 10 bases remained unmatched. This chain's CDR3 is CASSWPGQADYEQYF. Here the CDR3 DNA reads TGTGCCAGCAGTTGGCCGGGACAGGCGGACTACGAGCAGTACTTC.

The sample holds many counts of this clonotype. The rearrangement uses TRBV15 and TRBJ1-2; D may be TRBD1 (6 bases). This CDR3 has 16 residues. Germline CDR1 reads LNHNV; CDR2 reads YYDKDF (reference sequence). The germline V and J ends were trimmed by 3 bases and 0 bases, with 14 bases remaining between them. CDR3 in amino acids: CATSSPDRPSNYGYTF. Written as DNA, the CDR3 is TGTGCCACCAGCAGCCCCGACAGGCCGTCTAACTATGGCTACACCTTC.

In the case of this clonotype: The CDR3 ends on some other residue instead of the conserved phenylalanine or tryptophan, so this is likely a read error. The chain has TRBV5-4 and TRBJ1-3, with D unresolved. This CDR3 comprises 17 residues. V lost 2 bases and J 3 bases, leaving 18 bases between the germline ends. The germline gives CDR1 SGHNT, CDR2 YYREEE (reference sequence). The CDR3 sequence is CASSFDFPKVFGNTIYL. The CDR3 DNA follows: TGTGCCAGCAGCTTCGACTTCCCCAAGGTCTTTGGAAACACCATATATTTG.

Only a few counts were recorded for this clonotype. This rearrangement joins TRBV3-1 to TRBJ1-6, with TRBD1 matching over 7 bases. This CDR3 contains 14 residues. The trim removed 3 bases at V and 6 bases at J, leaving 2 bases unmatched. Germline V gives CDR1 LGHDT, CDR2 YNNKEL (reference sequence). CDR3 in DNA: TGTGCCAGCAGCCAGCGGGACAGTAATTCACCCCTCCACTTT. Amino acids: CASSQRDSNSPLHF.

In this sample, this clonotype turned up many times. The rearrangement uses TRBV20-1 and TRBJ1-5; 10 nucleotides match TRBD1. Germline CDR1 and CDR2: DFQATT and SNEGSKA (reference sequence). The CDR3 loop spans 14 amino acids. V was pared by 6 bases and J by 0 bases, with 2 bases of the junction left unmatched. CDR3 sequence: CSAGQGHSNQPQHF. The CDR3 DNA is TGCAGTGCGGGACAGGGGCATAGCAATCAGCCCCAGCATTTT.

This clonotype has at least ten counts. The chain employs TRBV15 and TRBJ2-5, with 9 bases matching TRBD1. Trimming cost V 8 bases and J 5 bases; bases outside gene matches: 12. Germline CDR1 is LNHNV and CDR2 is YYDKDF (reference sequence). This CDR3 region has 15 residues. The CDR3 DNA follows: TGTGCCACCGCCCGGGACAGGGCCCAGGGGGAGACCCAGTACTTC. Translation gives CATARDRAQGETQYF. Based on the CDR3 plus reference TRBV15 and TRBJ2-5, the full variable domain is DAMVIQNPRYQVTQFGKPVTLSCSQTLNHNVMYWYQQKSSQAPKLLFHYYDKDFNNEADTPDNFQSRRPNTSFCFLDIRSPGLGDTAMYLCATARDRAQGETQYFGPGTRLLVL.

About this clonotype itself: No DNA is shown, since the ends of the CDR3 on it are uncertain; the CDR3 is the one TCRdb lists. V and J are TRBV12-3 or TRBV12-4 and TRBJ1-2; TRBD1, the table's D call, was not compared with the DNA. 13 amino acids form the CDR3, both terminal residues included. CDR3: CTVPDTEVYGCTF.

In its sample, this clonotype was seen many times. At one of its ends the junction is not consistent with the germline gene, which may arise from a read error. The chain combines TRBV5-1 with TRBJ1-1; D is undetermined. The length of the CDR3 is 13 residues. The germline CDR1 and CDR2 sequences are SGHRS and YFSETQ. CDR3 coding DNA: TGTGCCAGCAGTTTAGGTACGAACACTGAAGCTTTCTTT. This codes for CASSLGTNTEAFF.

This clonotype has at least ten counts. This chain uses TRBV15 with TRBJ2-7, with 8 nucleotides matching TRBD2. Germline V gives CDR1 LNHNV, CDR2 YYDKDF (reference sequence). CDR3 length: 15 amino acids. The ends lost 3 bases at V and 2 bases at J; junction bases unmatched: 6. CDR3 protein: CATSSAREGAYEQYF. The CDR3 nucleotides are TGTGCCACCAGCAGCGCTCGGGAGGGGGCCTACGAGCAGTACTTC.

This clonotype was detected many times. This rearrangement joins TRBV6-2 or TRBV6-3 to TRBJ1-5; possibly TRBD1 for D (6 bases). Germline-derived CDR1 and CDR2 are MNHEY and SVGEGT. The V end was cut by 7 bases, the J end by 6 bases, with 13 bases between. This CDR3 comprises 13 residues. This CDR3 is CASTQGQVQPQHF. CDR3 sequence (DNA): TGTGCCAGCACCCAGGGGCAAGTTCAGCCCCAGCATTTT.